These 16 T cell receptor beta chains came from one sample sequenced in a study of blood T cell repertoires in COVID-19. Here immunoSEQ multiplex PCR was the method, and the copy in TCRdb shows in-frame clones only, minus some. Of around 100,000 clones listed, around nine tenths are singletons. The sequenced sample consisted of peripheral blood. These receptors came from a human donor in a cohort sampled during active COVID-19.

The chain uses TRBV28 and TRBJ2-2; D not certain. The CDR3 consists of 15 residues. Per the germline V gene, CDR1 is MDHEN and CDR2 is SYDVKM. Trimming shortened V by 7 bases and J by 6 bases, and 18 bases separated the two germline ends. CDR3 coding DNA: TGTGCCAGCACCTCCCACGGGTTCCCCGCCGGGGAGCTGTTTTTT. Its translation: CASTSHGFPAGELFF.

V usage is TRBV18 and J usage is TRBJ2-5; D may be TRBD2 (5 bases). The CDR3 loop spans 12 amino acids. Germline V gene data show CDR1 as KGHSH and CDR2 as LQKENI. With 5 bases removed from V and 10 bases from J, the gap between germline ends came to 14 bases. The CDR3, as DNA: TGTGCCAGCTCAGCCGAGACCGGGGACCAGTACTTC. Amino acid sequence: CASSAETGDQYF.

The CDR3 here is CASKKRGDYTF. CDR3 DNA sequence: TGTGCCAGCAAAAAGCGGGGCGACTACACCTTC. V is TRBV28 and J is TRBJ1-2, with a weak D call TRBD1 (5 bases). The CDR3 consists of 11 residues. Germline lookup yields CDR1 MDHEN and CDR2 SYDVKM. The ends were cut back, 7 bases at V and 10 bases at J, with 13 bases in the middle.

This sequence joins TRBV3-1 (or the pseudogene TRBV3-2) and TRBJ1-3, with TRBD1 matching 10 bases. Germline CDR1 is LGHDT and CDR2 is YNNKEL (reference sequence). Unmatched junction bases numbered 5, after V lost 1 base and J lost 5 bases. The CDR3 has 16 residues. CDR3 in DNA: TGTGCCAGCAGCCAAGTAGGGACAGGGGTGAGAAACACCATATATTTT. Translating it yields CASSQVGTGVRNTIYF.

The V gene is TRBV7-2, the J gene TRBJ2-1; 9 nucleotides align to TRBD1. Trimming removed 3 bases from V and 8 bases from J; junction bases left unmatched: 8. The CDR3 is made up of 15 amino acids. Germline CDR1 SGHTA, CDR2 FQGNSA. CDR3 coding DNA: TGTGCCAGCAGCTTTAGGACAGGGGTAGTTGATGAGCAGTTCTTC. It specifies CASSFRTGVVDEQFF.

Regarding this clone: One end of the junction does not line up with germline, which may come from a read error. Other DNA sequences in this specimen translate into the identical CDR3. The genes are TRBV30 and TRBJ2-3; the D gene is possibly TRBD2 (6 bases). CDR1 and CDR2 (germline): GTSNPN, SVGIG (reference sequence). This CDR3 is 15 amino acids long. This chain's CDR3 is CAWSRAGLYTDTQYF. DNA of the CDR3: TGTGCTTGGAGTCGGGCGGGACTCTACACAGATACGCAGTATTTT.

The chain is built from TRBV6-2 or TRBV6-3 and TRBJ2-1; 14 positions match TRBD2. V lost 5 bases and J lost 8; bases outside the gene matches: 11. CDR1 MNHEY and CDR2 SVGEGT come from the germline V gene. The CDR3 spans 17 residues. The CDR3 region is CASSRDRGLAGVYEQFF. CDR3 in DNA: TGTGCCAGCAGTAGAGATAGGGGACTAGCGGGAGTGTATGAGCAGTTCTTC.

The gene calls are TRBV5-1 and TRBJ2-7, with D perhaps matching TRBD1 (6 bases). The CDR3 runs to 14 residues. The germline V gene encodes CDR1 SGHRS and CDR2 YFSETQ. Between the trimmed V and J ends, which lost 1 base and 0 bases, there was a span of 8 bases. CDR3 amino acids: CASSLTGLSYEQYF. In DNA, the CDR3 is TGCGCCAGCAGCTTGACAGGGCTCTCCTACGAGCAGTACTTC.

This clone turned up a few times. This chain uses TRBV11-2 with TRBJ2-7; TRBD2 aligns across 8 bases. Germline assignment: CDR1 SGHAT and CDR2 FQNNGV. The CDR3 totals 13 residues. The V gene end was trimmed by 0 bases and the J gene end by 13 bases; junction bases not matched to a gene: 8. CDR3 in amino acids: CASSLEPVSGTYF. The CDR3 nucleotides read TGTGCCAGCAGCTTAGAGCCTGTTAGCGGGACCTACTTC.

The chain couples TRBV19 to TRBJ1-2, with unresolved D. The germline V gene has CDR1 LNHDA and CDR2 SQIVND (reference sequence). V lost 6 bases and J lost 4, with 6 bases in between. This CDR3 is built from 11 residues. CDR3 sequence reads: CASSSGYGYTF. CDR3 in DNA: TGTGCCAGTAGCTCAGGCTATGGCTACACCTTC.

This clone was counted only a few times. As DNA, the CDR3 is TGCAGTGCTAGTGGATCCCAGGGTGGCAATCAGCCCCAGCATTTT. This encodes CSASGSQGGNQPQHF. The rearrangement joins TRBV20-1 to TRBJ1-5, with D possibly TRBD1 on 5 matching bases. Germline V CDR1 and CDR2: DFQATT, SNEGSKA (reference sequence). V was trimmed by 3 bases and J by 2 bases, leaving 14 bases between them. This CDR3 spans 15 amino acids.

CDR3 sequence reads: CASSSGVGFNEQFF. Here the CDR3 DNA reads TGTGCCAGTAGTTCAGGGGTGGGGTTCAATGAGCAGTTCTTC. The V call is TRBV19, the J call TRBJ2-1; D might be TRBD1 (6 bases). This CDR3 is built from 14 residues. V lost 5 bases, J lost 6 bases, and 14 bases lay in between. The germline CDR1 and CDR2 sequences are LNHDA and SQIVND (reference sequence).

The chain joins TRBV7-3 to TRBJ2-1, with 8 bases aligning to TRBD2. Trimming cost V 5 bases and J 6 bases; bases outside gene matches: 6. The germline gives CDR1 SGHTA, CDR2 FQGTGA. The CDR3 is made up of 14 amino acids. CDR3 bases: TGTGCCAGCAGCCAGATCGGGACTAGCAATGAGCAGTTCTTC. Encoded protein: CASSQIGTSNEQFF.

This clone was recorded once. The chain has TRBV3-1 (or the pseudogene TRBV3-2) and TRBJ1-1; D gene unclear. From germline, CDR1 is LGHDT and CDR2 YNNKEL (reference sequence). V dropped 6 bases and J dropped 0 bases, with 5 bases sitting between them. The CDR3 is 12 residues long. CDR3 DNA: TGTGCCAGCAGAACACTGAACACTGAAGCTTTCTTT. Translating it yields CASRTLNTEAFF.

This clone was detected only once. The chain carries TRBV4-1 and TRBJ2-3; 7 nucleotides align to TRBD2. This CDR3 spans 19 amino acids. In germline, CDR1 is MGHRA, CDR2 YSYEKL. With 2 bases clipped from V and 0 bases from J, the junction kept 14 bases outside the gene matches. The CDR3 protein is CASSQNPSGVSPSTDTQYF. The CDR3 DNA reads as TGCGCCAGCAGCCAAAATCCGAGCGGGGTATCCCCAAGCACAGATACGCAGTATTTT.

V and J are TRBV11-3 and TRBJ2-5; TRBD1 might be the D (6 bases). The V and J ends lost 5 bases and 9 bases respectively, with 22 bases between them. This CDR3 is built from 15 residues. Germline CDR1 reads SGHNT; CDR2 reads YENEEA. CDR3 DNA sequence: TGTGCCAGCAGCGGAAGAATAGGCCTCAGGGGATCCCAGTACTTC. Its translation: CASSGRIGLRGSQYF. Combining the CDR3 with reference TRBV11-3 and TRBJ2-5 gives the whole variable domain EAGVVQSPRYKIIEKKQPVAFWCNPISGHNTLYWYLQNLGQGPELLIRYENEEAVDDSQLPKDRFSAERLKGVDSTLKIQPAELGDSAVYLCASSGRIGLRGSQYFGPGTRLLVL.